The 15 T cell receptor beta chains presented below share a single source sample, sequenced in a study of shared clonotypes between healthy human individuals. Assay used: immunoSEQ multiplex PCR; TCRdb lists only in-frame clones, some missing. The table has about 2.4 million clones, under 95% seen once; the top ten hold 0.35% to 0.45%. Material: naive CD4+ T cells from PBMCs. Subset specified: CD45RA+ positively selected. The receptors were sampled from a young man in good health. Some clones in this sample may be carry-over from other donors' samples.

This clone occurred once. The chain recombines TRBV30 with TRBJ1-5; D is perhaps TRBD1 (5 bases). CDR1 and CDR2 (germline): GTSNPN, SVGIG (reference sequence). This CDR3 comprises 15 residues. V lost 2 bases and J 2 bases, leaving 13 bases between the germline ends. The CDR3 region is CAWSRRAGGNQPQHF. CDR3 coding DNA: TGTGCCTGGAGTAGGAGGGCGGGGGGCAATCAGCCCCAGCATTTT. The full variable domain, completed using reference TRBV30 and TRBJ1-5, is SQTIHQWPATLVQPVGSPLSLECTVEGTSNPNLYWYRQAAGRGLQLLFYSVGIGQISSEVPQNLSASRPQDRQFILSSKKLLLSDSGFYLCAWSRRAGGNQPQHFGDGTRLSIL.

The chain carries TRBV9 and TRBJ1-2; D not certain. Germline V gives CDR1 SGDLS, CDR2 YYNGEE. CDR3 size: 14 residues. V lost 2 bases and J 4 bases, leaving 12 bases between the germline ends. CDR3 in amino acids: CASSVGPAAYGYTF. The CDR3 DNA sequence: TGTGCCAGCAGCGTGGGTCCGGCAGCCTATGGCTACACCTTC.

This clone has a single count. The chain uses TRBV5-8 and TRBJ2-1; the D is unclear. Per germline, CDR1 SGHTS and CDR2 YDEGEE. Between the trimmed V and J ends, which lost 0 bases and 6 bases, there was a span of 7 bases. CDR3 size: 13 residues. In DNA, the CDR3 is TGTGCCAGCAGCTTGGGACCGAGCAATGAGCAGTTCTTC. It translates to CASSLGPSNEQFF.

V is TRBV27 and J is TRBJ2-1, with a tentative D call TRBD1 (6 bases). V was cut by 8 bases and J by 2 bases, with 13 bases left in between. Per the germline V gene, CDR1 is MNHEY and CDR2 is SMNVEV (reference sequence). This CDR3 spans 14 amino acids. The CDR3 bases are TGTGCCAGCGGTCTCAGGGGAGCCTACAATGAGCAGTTCTTC. The encoded protein is CASGLRGAYNEQFF.

This rearrangement joins TRBV5-1 to TRBJ1-1; no firm D call. Trimming removed 2 bases from V and 7 bases from J, with 12 bases in between. Germline loops: CDR1 SGHRS, CDR2 YFSETQ. The CDR3 consists of 13 residues. This CDR3 reads CASSLRPPDEAFF. DNA of the CDR3: TGCGCCAGCAGCTTAAGGCCTCCTGATGAAGCTTTCTTT.

The table lists this clone with a count of one. The chain has TRBV28 and TRBJ1-4, with TRBD1 as a possible D gene (5 bases). Trimming shortened V by 5 bases and J by 4 bases, and 11 bases separated the two germline ends. The CDR3 is made up of 14 amino acids. The V gene's germline CDR1 is MDHEN and CDR2 SYDVKM. DNA for the CDR3: TGTGCCAGCAGTACCCGGGACGTTAATGAAAAACTGTTTTTT. Encoded protein: CASSTRDVNEKLFF.

V and J are TRBV27 and TRBJ1-5; D call uncertain. V was pared by 7 bases and J by 1 base, with 17 bases between. Per germline, CDR1 MNHEY and CDR2 SMNVEV (reference sequence). This CDR3 has 16 amino acids. The CDR3 nucleotides read TGTGCCAGCATGGCCCGGGCGGGATCGAGCAATCAGCCCCAGCATTTT. Translating gives CASMARAGSSNQPQHF.

The genes are TRBV28 and TRBJ1-2, with D possibly TRBD1 on 5 matching bases. Germline V lookup: CDR1 MDHEN, CDR2 SYDVKM. The CDR3 contains 14 residues. V gave up 3 bases and J gave up 10 bases, with 18 bases separating them. CDR3 region: CASSFPSLGAPYTF. Here the CDR3 DNA reads TGTGCCAGCAGTTTCCCTTCTTTAGGGGCCCCCTACACCTTC.

The rearrangement joins TRBV19 to TRBJ1-3; D is ambiguous. This CDR3 has 12 amino acids. CDR1 is LNHDA, CDR2 SQIVND, per germline (reference sequence). V was cut by 10 bases and J by 0 bases, with 7 bases left in between. CDR3 bases: TGTGCCACAAGGTTCTCTGGAAACACCATATATTTT. It codes for CATRFSGNTIYF.

The J gene is TRBJ2-2, the V gene TRBV4-1, with a tentative D call TRBD2 (6 bases). The CDR3 spans 19 residues. Germline lookup yields CDR1 MGHRA and CDR2 YSYEKL. Trimming pared 0 bases from V and 4 bases from J, leaving 21 bases between. CDR3 nucleotides: TGCGCCAGCAGCCAAGATAGAGGAGAGGTCGTCGGGGGCACCGGGGAGCTGTTTTTT. Translated, it gives CASSQDRGEVVGGTGELFF.

With respect to this clone: Other DNA sequences in the same sample also yield this CDR3. V usage is TRBV9 and J usage is TRBJ1-4; maybe TRBD1 (5 bases). The V gene lost 2 bases and the J gene lost 1 base, with 6 bases spanning the gap. CDR3 length equals 14 residues. Per germline, CDR1 SGDLS and CDR2 YYNGEE. CDR3 sequence (DNA): TGTGCCAGCAGCGTTAGGGGAACTAATGAAAAACTGTTTTTT. Encoded protein: CASSVRGTNEKLFF.

The chain is built from TRBV7-9 and TRBJ2-1; 9 bases line up with TRBD2. CDR1 and CDR2 from the germline V gene are SEHNR and FQNEAQ (reference sequence). V shed 4 bases and J 6 bases; nucleotides not matched to a gene: 1. This CDR3 has 13 residues. For the CDR3, the DNA is TGTGCCAGCAGCTCAGCGGGAGGCAATGAGCAGTTCTTC. Translation gives CASSSAGGNEQFF.

CDR3 coding DNA: TGTGCCAGCAGCCCAACTAGGGACTCTGGAAACACCATATATTTT. It is translated as CASSPTRDSGNTIYF. V and J are TRBV11-2 and TRBJ1-3; no clear D gene. The CDR3 has 15 amino acids. The germline V and J ends were trimmed by 5 bases and 0 bases, with 11 bases remaining between them. In germline, CDR1 is SGHAT, CDR2 FQNNGV.

Details on this clone: Distinct nucleotide sequences in the sample also encode this CDR3. The V gene is TRBV5-1, the J gene TRBJ1-5; D is undetermined. Germline lookup yields CDR1 SGHRS and CDR2 YFSETQ. The V end was cut by 0 bases, the J end by 1 base, with 5 bases between. The length of the CDR3 is 14 residues. CDR3 DNA: TGCGCCAGCAGCTTGGACCCGAGCAATCAGCCCCAGCATTTT. It translates to CASSLDPSNQPQHF.

V is TRBV29-1 and J is TRBJ1-4, with D perhaps matching TRBD1 (5 bases). CDR1 SQVTM and CDR2 ANQGSEA come from the germline V gene. V lost 5 bases to trimming and J lost 7 bases, with 11 bases between them. The CDR3 is 12 amino acids. The CDR3 DNA is TGCAGCGTTAGAGGGGAACGTGAAAAACTGTTTTTT. Translating gives CSVRGEREKLFF. Together with reference TRBV29-1 and TRBJ1-4, the CDR3 gives the full variable domain: SAVISQKPSRDICQRGTSLTIQCQVDSQVTMMFWYRQQPGQSLTLIATANQGSEATYESGFVIDKFPISRPNLTFSTLTVSNMSPEDSSIYLCSVRGEREKLFFGSGTQLSVL.